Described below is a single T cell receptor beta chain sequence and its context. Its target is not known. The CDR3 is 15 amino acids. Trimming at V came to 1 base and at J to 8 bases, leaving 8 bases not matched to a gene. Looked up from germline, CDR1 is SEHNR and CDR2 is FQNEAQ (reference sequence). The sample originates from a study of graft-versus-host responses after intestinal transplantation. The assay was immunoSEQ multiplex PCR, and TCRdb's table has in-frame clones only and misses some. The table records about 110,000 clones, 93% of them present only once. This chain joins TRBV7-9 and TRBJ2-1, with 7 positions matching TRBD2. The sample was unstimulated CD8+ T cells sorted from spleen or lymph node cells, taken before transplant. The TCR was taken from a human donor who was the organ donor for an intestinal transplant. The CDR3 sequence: CASSLESSGLDEQFF. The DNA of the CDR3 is TGTGCCAGCAGCTTAGAGTCTAGCGGCCTGGATGAGCAGTTCTTC.